This T cell receptor (beta chain) is drawn from a study of shared clonotypes between healthy human individuals. This clone has only one observation. The junction departs from the called germline gene at one end, perhaps through a read error. Assay used: immunoSEQ multiplex PCR; TCRdb lists only in-frame clones, some missing. This table has 450,000 to 550,000 clones, 79% appearing once. Caucasian adults residing in Nashville, Tennessee made up all the donors. The CDR3 totals 13 residues. The germline V gene encodes CDR1 GTSNPN and CDR2 SVGIG (reference sequence). The TCR comes from a woman between 35 and 50 years old in good health. Some clones in this sample may be carry-over from other donors' samples. The sample taken for sequencing was PBMCs. J is TRBJ1-4 and V is TRBV30, with no clear D. CDR3 in DNA: TGTGCCTGGAGTTCTAATCGTAATGAAGAACTGTTTTTT. Its translation: CAWSSNRNEELFF.